The sequence of this T cell receptor beta chain was determined in a study of T cell responses to AZD1222 COVID-19 vaccine. Measured with immunoSEQ multiplex PCR; TCRdb has only the in-frame clones, and not every one. The sample lists 130,000 to 150,000 clones, under 95% occurring once. The length of the CDR3 is 14 residues. Germline V CDR1 and CDR2: SGHVS, FQNEAQ. The germline V and J ends were trimmed by 3 bases and 2 bases, with 8 bases remaining between them. This material consisted of peripheral blood, taken on day 0 of AZD1222 vaccination. The receptor was isolated from an adult in good health. V and J are TRBV7-8 and TRBJ1-3; D remains ambiguous. This CDR3 reads CASSFYTPGNTIYF. The CDR3 bases are TGTGCCAGCAGCTTCTACACTCCTGGAAACACCATATATTTT.